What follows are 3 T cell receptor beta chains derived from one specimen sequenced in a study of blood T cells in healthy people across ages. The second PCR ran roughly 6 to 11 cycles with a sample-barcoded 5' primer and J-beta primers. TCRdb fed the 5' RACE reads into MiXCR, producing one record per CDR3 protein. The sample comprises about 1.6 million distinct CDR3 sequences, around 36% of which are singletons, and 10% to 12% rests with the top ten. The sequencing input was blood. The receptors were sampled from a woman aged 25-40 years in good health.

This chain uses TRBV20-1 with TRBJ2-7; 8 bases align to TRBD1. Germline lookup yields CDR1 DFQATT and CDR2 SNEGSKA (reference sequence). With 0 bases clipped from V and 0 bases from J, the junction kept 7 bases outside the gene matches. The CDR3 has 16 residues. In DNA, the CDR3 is TGCAGTGCTAGAGATCCCGGGACAGGCCCCTCCTACGAGCAGTACTTC. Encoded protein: CSARDPGTGPSYEQYF.

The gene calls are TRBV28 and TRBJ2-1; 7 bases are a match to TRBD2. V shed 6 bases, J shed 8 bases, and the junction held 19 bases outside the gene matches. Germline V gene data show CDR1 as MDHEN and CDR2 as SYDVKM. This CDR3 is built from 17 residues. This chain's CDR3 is CASSSKEAGVILDEQFF. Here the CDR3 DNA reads TGTGCCAGCAGCAGTAAGGAGGCGGGAGTCATTCTGGATGAGCAGTTCTTC.

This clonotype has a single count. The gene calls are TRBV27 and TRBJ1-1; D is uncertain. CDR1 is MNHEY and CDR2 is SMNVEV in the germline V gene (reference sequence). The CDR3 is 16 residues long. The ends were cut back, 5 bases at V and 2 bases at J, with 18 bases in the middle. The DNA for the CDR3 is TGTGCCAGCAGTCCCTCGATAGGCATTATAAACACTGAAGCTTTCTTT. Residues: CASSPSIGIINTEAFF.